This T cell receptor beta chain stems from a study of blood T cells in healthy people across ages. On the study more broadly: About one barcoded beta molecule per two T cells was captured by template switching.

This clonotype was detected only once. Its antigen is currently unknown. A second PCR of about 7 to 11 cycles used a sample-barcoded 5' primer and a J-beta primer mix. MiXCR, run by TCRdb on the 5' RACE reads, gives a single entry per CDR3 protein. The sample lists roughly 800,000 distinct CDR3 sequences, about 26% seen once, with about 3% in the top ten. This CDR3 has 13 residues. The V gene's germline CDR1 is DFQATT and CDR2 SNEGSKA (reference sequence). V lost 6 bases and J lost 3, with 12 bases in between. Study-level points and caveats: Naive T cell percentage strongly correlated with TCR beta diversity.

These data also formed part of another study, on T cells of mothers and their children. In that study: Healthy Caucasian mothers, a few in number, and their six children were the donors. It was found that thymic selection shapes TCR recombination output similarly in related and unrelated pairs.

The sequenced material came from blood. The clonotype comes from a boy between 10 and 17 years old in good health. This chain links TRBV20-1 with TRBJ2-1; D possibly matches TRBD1 or TRBD2 (5 bases each). CDR3 coding DNA: TGCAGTGCCCGGACACTAGACTACAATGAGCAGTTCTTC. Residues: CSARTLDYNEQFF.